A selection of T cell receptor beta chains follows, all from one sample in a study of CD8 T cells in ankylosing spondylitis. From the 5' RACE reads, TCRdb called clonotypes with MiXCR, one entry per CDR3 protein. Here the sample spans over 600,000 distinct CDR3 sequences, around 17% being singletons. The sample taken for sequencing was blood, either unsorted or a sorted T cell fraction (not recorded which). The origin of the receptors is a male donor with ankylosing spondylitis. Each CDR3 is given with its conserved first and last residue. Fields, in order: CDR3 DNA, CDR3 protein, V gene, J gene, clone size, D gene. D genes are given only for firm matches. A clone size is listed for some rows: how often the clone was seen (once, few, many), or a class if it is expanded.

TGTGCCAGCAGTCCCCCAGTTGGTAAAGGGTTCCACGAGCAGTACTTC	CASSPPVGKGFHEQYF	TRBV12-3/TRBV12-4	TRBJ2-7	.	.
TGTGCCAGTAGTACCCCCAGGGGCCTCAGGCAGCCCCAGCATTTT	CASSTPRGLRQPQHF	TRBV19	TRBJ1-5	.	.
TGCAGTGCTAGAGAGACAGGGCCCAATCAGCCCCAGCATTTT	CSARETGPNQPQHF	TRBV20-1	TRBJ1-5	few	TRBD1
TGTGCCAGCTCACCACGCCCAAGGGTACAAGAGACCCAGTACTTC	CASSPRPRVQETQYF	TRBV18	TRBJ2-5	few	.
TGCAGTGCTACCGAGTGGGGAGCGGGCTCCTACGAGCAGTACTTC	CSATEWGAGSYEQYF	TRBV20-1	TRBJ2-7	.	.
TGTGCCAGCAGTGGGGCAGGGGGCAATACCGGGGAGCTGTTTTTT	CASSGAGGNTGELFF	TRBV12-3/TRBV12-4	TRBJ2-2	few	TRBD1
TGTGCCAGCAGTTTACCGGGACAGGGACAAAATGAGCAGTTCTTC	CASSLPGQGQNEQFF	TRBV28	TRBJ2-1	few	TRBD1
TGTGCCAGCAGCGCCAGTGGCGCTGAAGCTTTCTTT	CASSASGAEAFF	TRBV27	TRBJ1-1	.	.
TGCAGTGCGCGCCATACGCTCTACGAGCAGTACTTC	CSARHTLYEQYF	TRBV20-1	TRBJ2-7	.	.
TGCAGTGCTAGACCCCGGGAGGGCAAGCCCGAGCAGTACTTC	CSARPREGKPEQYF	TRBV20-1	TRBJ2-7	.	TRBD2
TGCAGTGCAAACCAACCCCGGGACTTCCCCTACGAGCAGTACTTC	CSANQPRDFPYEQYF	TRBV20-1	TRBJ2-7	few	.
TGCAGTGCTTCGACTAGCCGGGATGAGCAGTTCTTC	CSASTSRDEQFF	TRBV20-1	TRBJ2-1	few	TRBD2
TGCAGCGCCTCAGTGGACAGCAACTACGAGCAGTACTTC	CSASVDSNYEQYF	TRBV20-1	TRBJ2-7	.	.
TGCGCCAGCGGCCCGGGGGGGGGCGAGCAGTACTTC	CASGPGGGEQYF	TRBV5-1	TRBJ2-7	.	TRBD2
TGTGCCAGCAGTCCACAGGGAGATGCTGAAGCTTTCTTT	CASSPQGDAEAFF	TRBV28	TRBJ1-1	.	.
TGCAGTGCCCACGGGCCGGGCCGTATCTACAATGAGCAGTTCTTC	CSAHGPGRIYNEQFF	TRBV20-1	TRBJ2-1	few	.
TGTGCCAGCAGCCAATCCGGGACCCGCTATGGCTACACCTTC	CASSQSGTRYGYTF	TRBV3-1	TRBJ1-2	.	.
TGTGCCAGCTCACCACCCGGGACAGGAGGTTACGAGCAGTACTTC	CASSPPGTGGYEQYF	TRBV18	TRBJ2-7	many	TRBD1
TGCGCCAGCAGCCAAGTTGCAGCGACAGGGGAGACCCAGTACTTC	CASSQVAATGETQYF	TRBV4-1	TRBJ2-5	.	TRBD1
TGTGCCAGCAGCCAAGACGGGACCCGGGCCTTTAACTATGGCTACACCTTC	CASSQDGTRAFNYGYTF	TRBV3-1	TRBJ1-2	.	.
TGCGCCAGCAGTGAATCAGGCCCCGCTCGAGCCCAGTACTTC	CASSESGPARAQYF	TRBV4-3	TRBJ2-5	.	.
TGTGCCAGCATCGACGATCAGCCCCAGCATTTT	CASIDDQPQHF	TRBV7-3	TRBJ1-5	.	.